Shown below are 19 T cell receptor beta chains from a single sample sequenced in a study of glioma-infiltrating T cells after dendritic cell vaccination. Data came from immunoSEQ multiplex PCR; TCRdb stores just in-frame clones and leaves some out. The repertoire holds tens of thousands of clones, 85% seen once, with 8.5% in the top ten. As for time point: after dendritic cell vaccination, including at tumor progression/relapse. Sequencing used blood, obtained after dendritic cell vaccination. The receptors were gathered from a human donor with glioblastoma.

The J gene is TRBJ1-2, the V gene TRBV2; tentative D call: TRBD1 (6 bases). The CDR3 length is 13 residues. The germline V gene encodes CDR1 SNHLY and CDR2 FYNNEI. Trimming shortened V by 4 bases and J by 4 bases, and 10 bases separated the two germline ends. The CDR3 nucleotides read TGTGCCAGCAGTGCAGGGGTGCGCTATGGCTACACCTTC. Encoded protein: CASSAGVRYGYTF.

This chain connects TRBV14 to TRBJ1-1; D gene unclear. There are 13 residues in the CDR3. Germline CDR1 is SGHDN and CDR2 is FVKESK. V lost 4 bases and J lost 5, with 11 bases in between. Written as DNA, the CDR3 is TGTGCCAGCAGCCCCTACATCGGGACTGAAGCTTTCTTT. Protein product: CASSPYIGTEAFF.

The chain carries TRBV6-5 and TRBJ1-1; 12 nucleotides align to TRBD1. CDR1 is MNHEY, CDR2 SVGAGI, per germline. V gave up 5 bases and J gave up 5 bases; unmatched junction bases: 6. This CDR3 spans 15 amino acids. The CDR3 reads CASSTRDRGHTEAFF. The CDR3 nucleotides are TGTGCCAGCAGTACCCGGGACAGGGGGCATACTGAAGCTTTCTTT.

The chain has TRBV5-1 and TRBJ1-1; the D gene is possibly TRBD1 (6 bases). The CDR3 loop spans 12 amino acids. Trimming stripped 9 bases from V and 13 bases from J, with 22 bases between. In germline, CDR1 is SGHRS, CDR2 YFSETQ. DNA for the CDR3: TGCGCCACCTATTCTGGGACAAGAGGTGTTTTCTTT. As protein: CATYSGTRGVFF.

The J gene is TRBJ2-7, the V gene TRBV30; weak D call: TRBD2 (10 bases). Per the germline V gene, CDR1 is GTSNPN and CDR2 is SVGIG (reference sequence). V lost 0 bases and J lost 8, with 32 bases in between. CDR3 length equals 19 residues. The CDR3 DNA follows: TGTGCCTGGAGTGTACGTGACAGGGGGTCCCTACTAGCGGGACAAAAGCAGTACTTC. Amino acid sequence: CAWSVRDRGSLLAGQKQYF.

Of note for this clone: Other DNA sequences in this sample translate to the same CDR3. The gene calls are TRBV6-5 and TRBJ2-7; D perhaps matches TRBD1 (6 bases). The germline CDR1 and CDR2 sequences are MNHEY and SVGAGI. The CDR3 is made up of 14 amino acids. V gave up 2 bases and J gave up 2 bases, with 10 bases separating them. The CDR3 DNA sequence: TGTGCCAGCAGTTACAGGGGGTCTGCCTACGAGCAGTACTTC. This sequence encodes CASSYRGSAYEQYF.

The CDR3 DNA sequence: TGTGCCAGCAGCTTAGCGACCCCGGGAAAACGGCTCTACGAGCAGTACTTC. Translation gives CASSLATPGKRLYEQYF. V and J are TRBV7-8 and TRBJ2-5; D perhaps matches TRBD2 (5 bases). Judging by the DNA end, TRBJ2-7 fits better; the J call may be wrong. Germline loops: CDR1 SGHVS, CDR2 FQNEAQ. CDR3 length equals 17 residues.

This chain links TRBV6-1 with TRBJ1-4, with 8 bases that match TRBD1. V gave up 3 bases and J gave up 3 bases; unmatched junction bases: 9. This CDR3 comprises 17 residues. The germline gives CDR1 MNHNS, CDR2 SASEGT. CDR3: CASSDQGAMGSNEKLFF. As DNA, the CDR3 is TGTGCCAGCAGTGATCAGGGGGCGATGGGCTCTAATGAAAAACTGTTTTTT.

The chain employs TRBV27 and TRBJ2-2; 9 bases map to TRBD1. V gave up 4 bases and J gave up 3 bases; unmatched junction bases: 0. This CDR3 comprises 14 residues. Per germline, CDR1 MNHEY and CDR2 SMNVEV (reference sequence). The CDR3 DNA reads TGTGCCAGCAGTTACAGGGGGCACACCGGGGAGCTGTTTTTT. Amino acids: CASSYRGHTGELFF.

The CDR3 sequence: CASSSLTGGAGTEAFF. CDR3 bases: TGTGCCAGCAGCTCCCTGACAGGGGGCGCGGGGACTGAAGCTTTCTTT. The J gene is TRBJ1-1, the V gene TRBV7-2; TRBD1 matches at 10 bases. Trimming took 4 bases from V and 5 from J; bases not matched to a gene: 10. Germline V gene lookup returns CDR1 SGHTA and CDR2 FQGNSA. CDR3 length equals 16 residues. Full variable domain (rest looked up from reference TRBV7-2 and TRBJ1-1): GAGVSQSPSNKVTEKGKDVELRCDPISGHTALYWYRQSLGQGLEFLIYFQGNSAPDKSGLPSDRFSAERTGGSVSTLTIQRTQQEDSAVYLCASSSLTGGAGTEAFFGQGTRLTVV.

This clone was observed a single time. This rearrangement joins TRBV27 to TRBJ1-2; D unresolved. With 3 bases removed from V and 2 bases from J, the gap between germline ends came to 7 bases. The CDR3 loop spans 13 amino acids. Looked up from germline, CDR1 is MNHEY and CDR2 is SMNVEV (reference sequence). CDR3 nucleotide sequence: TGTGCCAGCAGTTTTGGTCAGAACTATGGCTACACCTTC. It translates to CASSFGQNYGYTF.

For the CDR3, the DNA is TGCGCCAGCAGTGTACAGGGTCGCAATCAGCCCCAGCATTTT. This encodes CASSVQGRNQPQHF. The rearrangement uses TRBV10-1 and TRBJ1-5; D perhaps matches TRBD1 (6 bases). This CDR3 has 14 amino acids. Trimming shortened V by 4 bases and J by 2 bases, and 9 bases separated the two germline ends. In germline, CDR1 is WNHNN, CDR2 SYGVQD (reference sequence).

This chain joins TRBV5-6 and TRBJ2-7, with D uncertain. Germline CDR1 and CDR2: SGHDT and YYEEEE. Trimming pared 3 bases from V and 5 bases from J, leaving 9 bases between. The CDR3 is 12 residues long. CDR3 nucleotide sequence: TGTGCCAGCAGCTACCGAGTAGACGAGCAGTACTTC. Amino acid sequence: CASSYRVDEQYF. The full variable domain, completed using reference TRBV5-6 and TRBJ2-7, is DAGVTQSPTHLIKTRGQQVTLRCSPKSGHDTVSWYQQALGQGPQFIFQYYEEEERQRGNFPDRFSGHQFPNYSSELNVNALLLGDSALYLCASSYRVDEQYFGPGTRLTVT.

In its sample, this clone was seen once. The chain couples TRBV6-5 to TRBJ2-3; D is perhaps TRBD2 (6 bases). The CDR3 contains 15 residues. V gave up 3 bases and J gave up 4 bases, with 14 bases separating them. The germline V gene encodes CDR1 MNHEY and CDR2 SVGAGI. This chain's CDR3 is CASSYVSGSPDTQYF. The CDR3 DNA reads TGTGCCAGCAGTTATGTTAGCGGAAGCCCAGATACGCAGTATTTT.

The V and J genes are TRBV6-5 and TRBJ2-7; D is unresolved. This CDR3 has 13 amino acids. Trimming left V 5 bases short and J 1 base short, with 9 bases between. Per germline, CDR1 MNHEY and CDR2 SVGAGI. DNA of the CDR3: TGTGCCAGCAGTGAAGAGGTGTCCTACGAGCAGTACTTC. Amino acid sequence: CASSEEVSYEQYF.

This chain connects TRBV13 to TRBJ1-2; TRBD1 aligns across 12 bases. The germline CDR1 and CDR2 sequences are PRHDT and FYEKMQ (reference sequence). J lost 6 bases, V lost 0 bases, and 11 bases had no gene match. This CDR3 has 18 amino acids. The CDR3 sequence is CASSLGPPGQGALHGYTF. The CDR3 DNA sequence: TGTGCCAGCAGCTTAGGCCCACCGGGACAGGGGGCTTTACATGGCTACACCTTC.

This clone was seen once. CDR3 amino acids: CASRGGVSYNEQFF. CDR3 DNA sequence: TGTGCCAGCAGGGGGGGAGTCTCCTACAATGAGCAGTTCTTC. The chain employs TRBV28 and TRBJ2-1; TRBD2 might be the D (6 bases). The CDR3 has 14 residues. Trimming took 6 bases from V and 0 from J, leaving 9 bases between them. The germline gives CDR1 MDHEN, CDR2 SYDVKM.

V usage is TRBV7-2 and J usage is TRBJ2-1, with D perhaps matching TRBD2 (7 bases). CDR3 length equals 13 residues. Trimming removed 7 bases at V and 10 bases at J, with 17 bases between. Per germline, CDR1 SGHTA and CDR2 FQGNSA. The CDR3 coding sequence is TGTGCCAGCACCCAGACGGGGGGCTGGGAGCAGTTCTTC. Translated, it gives CASTQTGGWEQFF.

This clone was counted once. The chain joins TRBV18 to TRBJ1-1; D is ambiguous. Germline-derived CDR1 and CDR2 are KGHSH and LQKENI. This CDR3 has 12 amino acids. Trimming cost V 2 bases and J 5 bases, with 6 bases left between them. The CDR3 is CASSPSRTEAFF. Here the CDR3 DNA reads TGTGCCAGCTCACCATCCCGGACTGAAGCTTTCTTT.